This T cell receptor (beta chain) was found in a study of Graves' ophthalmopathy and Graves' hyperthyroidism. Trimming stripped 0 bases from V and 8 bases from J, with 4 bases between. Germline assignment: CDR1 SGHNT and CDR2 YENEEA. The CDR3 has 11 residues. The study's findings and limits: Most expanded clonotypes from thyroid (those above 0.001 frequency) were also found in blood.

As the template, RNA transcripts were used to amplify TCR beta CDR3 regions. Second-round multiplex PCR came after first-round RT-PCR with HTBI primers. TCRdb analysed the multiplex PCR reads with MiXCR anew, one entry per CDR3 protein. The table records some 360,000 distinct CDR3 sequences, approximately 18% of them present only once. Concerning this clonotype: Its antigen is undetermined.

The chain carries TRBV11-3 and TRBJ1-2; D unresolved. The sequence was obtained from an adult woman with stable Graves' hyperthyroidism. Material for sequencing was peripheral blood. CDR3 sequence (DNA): TGTGCCAGCAGCTTAGATGAGGGCTACACCTTC. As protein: CASSLDEGYTF.